A selection of T cell receptor beta chains follows, all from one sample in a study of blood T cell repertoires in COVID-19. Generated by immunoSEQ multiplex PCR, the TCRdb table keeps only in-frame clones and is missing some. Of 150,000 to 200,000 clones listed, around 67% are singletons. Sequenced input: peripheral blood. These receptors were taken from a woman older than 75 with acute or convalescent COVID-19. CDR3s include the opening cysteine and the closing phenylalanine or tryptophan. The D gene is left open where the match is weak. Clone sizes are given selectively: once, few, many, or a class where the clone is expanded.

D gene	V gene	clone size	J gene	CDR3 DNA	CDR3 protein
-	TRBV7-6	-	TRBJ2-3	TGTGCCAGCAGCGCCGACGACAGGTTTGGAGATACGCAGTATTTT	CASSADDRFGDTQYF
TRBD1	TRBV30	once	TRBJ2-3	TGTGCCTGGAGTCCCGGGGGGGACAGGGGGCGCGTCGGAAGCACAGATACGCAGTATTTT	CAWSPGGDRGRVGSTDTQYF
TRBD1	TRBV5-8	-	TRBJ2-7	TGTGCCAGCAGCTTGGCCGACAGGGGATACGAGCAGTACTTC	CASSLADRGYEQYF
TRBD2	TRBV11-3	-	TRBJ2-1	TGTGCCAGCAGCTTGCGACTAGCAGAATACAATGAGCAGTTCTTC	CASSLRLAEYNEQFF
-	TRBV10-2	-	TRBJ2-1	TGCGCCAGCAGTTCAGCGGACTATTCCTACAATGAGCAGTTCTTC	CASSSADYSYNEQFF
-	TRBV18	-	TRBJ2-1	TGTGCCAGCTCACCACCGGGCAGGTCCTACAATGAGCAGTTCTTC	CASSPPGRSYNEQFF
-	TRBV6-2/TRBV6-3	-	TRBJ2-3	TGTGCCAGCAGTTACTCGAGGATGTTAGGAGATACGCAGTATTTT	CASSYSRMLGDTQYF
TRBD2	TRBV10-2	-	TRBJ2-1	TGCGCCAGCAGACCCTTAGCGGGACCCTCCTACAATGAGCAGTTCTTC	CASRPLAGPSYNEQFF
TRBD1	TRBV18	once	TRBJ1-5	TGTGCCAGCTCACCAACCGGGACAGGGGGAAATCAGCCCCAGCATTTT	CASSPTGTGGNQPQHF
-	TRBV5-8	-	TRBJ2-7	TGTGCCAGCAGCTGGCAAGGGACACAATCCACTAGCGTTGACTCCTACGAGCAGTACTTC	CASSWQGTQSTSVDSYEQYF
-	TRBV3-1/TRBV3-2	once	TRBJ2-5	TGTGCCAGCAGCCAAGCAGGGGCGGGTCAGTACTTC	CASSQAGAGQYF
TRBD1	TRBV4-2	-	TRBJ1-1	TGTGCCAGCAGCCAAGAAAGAGGAACGGACAGGGGGTTAGCTTTCTTT	CASSQERGTDRGLAFF
-	TRBV10-3	-	TRBJ2-2	TGTGCCATCAGTGAGTGGGGGGGCGCGGCCGGGGAGCTGTTTTTT	CAISEWGGAAGELFF
TRBD2	TRBV19	-	TRBJ2-7	TGTGCCAGTAGTCCGTCTTTAACTAGCGGGAGCTACGAGCAGTACTTC	CASSPSLTSGSYEQYF
TRBD2	TRBV11-3	-	TRBJ2-1	TGTGCCAGCAGCTTGGGGAGGGGCCGATCCTACAATGAGCAGTTCTTC	CASSLGRGRSYNEQFF
TRBD2	TRBV7-8	-	TRBJ2-7	TGTGCCAGCAGCATACTAGCGGGAGGGGGCGGGCAGTACTTC	CASSILAGGGGQYF